The clone carrying this TCR beta chain was detected only once. Repertoires were generated with immunoSEQ multiplex PCR, while TCRdb's copy carries only in-frame clones and drops some. The sample carries under 450,000 clones, around 90% recorded once. This CDR3 is built from 12 residues. Germline V CDR1 and CDR2: SEHNR, FQNEAQ (reference sequence). V gave up 4 bases and J gave up 8 bases, with 8 bases separating them. These data originate in a study of control samples from healthy donors and cancer patients. V is TRBV7-9 and J is TRBJ1-4, with D uncertain. The clonotype originates from a man aged 40-49 years with head and neck cancer. Source material: PBMCs. Here the CDR3 DNA reads TGTGCCAGCAGCTCTCCGGAAGAAAAACTGTTTTTT. It yields the protein CASSSPEEKLFF.